The present TCR beta chain was sequenced within a study of shared clonotypes between healthy human individuals. Around 90 million PBMCs per unsorted sample were used for genomic DNA. An even split of each subset's genomic DNA across several immunoSEQ plates was performed. The protocol was immunoSEQ multiplex PCR, while the TCRdb copy is restricted to in-frame clones and leaves out a portion. The sample has fewer than 650,000 clones; about 82% are singletons. Germline loops: CDR1 SGHVS, CDR2 FQNEAQ. J gave up 4 bases and V 3 bases, and 5 bases lay outside the gene matches. The CDR3 is made up of 14 amino acids. Whole-study findings and limits: Sampling used blood alone; tissue repertoires probably differ.

Turning to this clone: Its target is unknown.

This receptor was identified in a woman between 40 and 50 years old in good health. Some clones in this sample may be carry-over from other donors' samples. Sequenced sample: PBMCs. This sequence joins TRBV7-8 and TRBJ1-2; TRBD1 aligns across 7 bases. The CDR3 DNA reads TGTGCCAGCAGCTTGAGACAGGGAGGCTATGGCTACACCTTC. Translating it yields CASSLRQGGYGYTF.